The rows below give T cell receptor beta chains drawn from one sample of a study of cytomegalovirus exposure and HLA in healthy donors. Assay used: immunoSEQ multiplex PCR; TCRdb lists only in-frame clones, some missing. The sample lists some 140,000 clones, more than 70% occurring once. Sequenced sample: PBMCs. Source of these receptors: a man aged 40-49 years in good health and CMV-seronegative. Each CDR3 is given with its conserved first and last residue. A D gene is named only where the DNA matches it firmly. Not all rows give a size; the values are once, few, many and, for expanded clones, a class.

size,J,D,V,CDR3,DNA
.,TRBJ2-7,.,TRBV4-3,CASSQDSQGYEQYF,TGCGCCAGCAGCCAAGATAGCCAGGGTTACGAGCAGTACTTC
.,TRBJ2-1,TRBD2,TRBV7-2,CASSLVALAGVEQFF,TGTGCCAGCAGCTTAGTAGCGCTAGCGGGAGTTGAGCAGTTCTTC
few,TRBJ2-7,TRBD2,TRBV10-3,CAIRGTSGGDASYEQYF,TGTGCCATCAGGGGGACTAGCGGGGGGGACGCTTCCTACGAGCAGTACTTC
.,TRBJ1-3,.,TRBV7-9,CASSHSLAGNTIYF,TGTGCCAGCAGCCACAGTTTAGCTGGAAACACCATATATTTT
.,TRBJ1-2,.,TRBV6-5,CASSYHQGLIGYTF,TGTGCCAGCAGTTACCATCAGGGTCTAATAGGCTACACCTTC
.,TRBJ2-7,TRBD1,TRBV6-5,CASSYSTGGLGEQYF,TGTGCCAGCAGTTACTCTACAGGGGGTCTGGGCGAGCAGTACTTC
.,TRBJ2-5,TRBD1,TRBV4-3,CASSQELPTGQETQYF,TGCGCCAGCAGCCAAGAGTTACCGACAGGGCAAGAGACCCAGTACTTC
.,TRBJ1-1,.,TRBV7-3,CASSPRQTDTEAFF,TGTGCCAGCAGCCCCCGGCAGACAGACACTGAAGCTTTCTTT
.,TRBJ2-7,.,TRBV6-1,CASSDYYEQYF,TGTGCCAGCAGTGACTATTACGAGCAGTACTTC
once,TRBJ2-1,.,TRBV27,CASSLSWLASYNEQFF,TGTGCCAGCAGTTTATCGTGGCTAGCCTCCTACAATGAGCAGTTCTTC
few,TRBJ1-1,.,TRBV4-3,CASSSTGRANTEAFF,TGCGCCAGCAGCTCTACGGGGAGGGCGAACACTGAAGCTTTCTTT
.,TRBJ2-7,TRBD1,TRBV13,CASSSGQGVYEQYF,TGTGCCAGCAGCTCGGGACAGGGGGTCTACGAGCAGTACTTC
.,TRBJ2-5,TRBD2,TRBV10-3,CAISESRRGLAGQETQYF,TGTGCCATCAGTGAGTCGCGGCGGGGACTAGCGGGACAAGAGACCCAGTACTTC
once,TRBJ2-1,TRBD1,TRBV7-9,CASTRDRIYNEQFF,TGTGCCAGCACTCGGGACAGAATCTACAATGAGCAGTTCTTC
few,TRBJ2-1,.,TRBV7-2,CASSADYYNEQFF,TGTGCCAGCAGCGCTGACTACTACAATGAGCAGTTCTTC
.,TRBJ2-1,TRBD1,TRBV19,CASRGQGAGYEQFF,TGTGCCAGTAGGGGACAGGGGGCAGGATATGAGCAGTTCTTC
.,TRBJ2-7,TRBD1,TRBV18,CASSPGQGSFEQYF,TGTGCCAGCTCACCCGGACAGGGAAGTTTCGAGCAGTACTTC
.,TRBJ1-1,.,TRBV19,CASGQTLNTEAFF,TGTGCCAGTGGACAGACCCTGAACACTGAAGCTTTCTTT
.,TRBJ1-2,TRBD1,TRBV6-4,CASSAQGDYGYTF,TGTGCCAGCAGCGCTCAGGGGGACTATGGCTACACCTTC
.,TRBJ1-2,TRBD1,TRBV28,CASSPFQRTGYGYTF,TGTGCCAGCAGTCCTTTCCAGCGGACAGGGTATGGCTACACCTTC
few,TRBJ2-4,TRBD2,TRBV2,CASSGGLALLAKNIQYF,TGTGCCAGCAGTGGAGGACTAGCGCTACTAGCCAAAAACATTCAGTACTTC
few,TRBJ1-2,.,TRBV29-1,CSVGGGGDGYTF,TGCAGCGTTGGAGGCGGGGGCGATGGCTACACCTTC
.,TRBJ1-5,TRBD1,TRBV2,CASSETGEYQPQHF,TGTGCCAGCAGTGAAACAGGGGAATATCAGCCCCAGCATTTT
.,TRBJ1-1,TRBD1,TRBV2,CASRERTGSNTEAFF,TGTGCCAGCAGAGAGAGGACAGGCTCGAACACTGAAGCTTTCTTT
.,TRBJ2-7,TRBD1,TRBV19,CASSIGQGSFYEQYF,TGTGCCAGTAGTATCGGACAGGGGAGCTTCTACGAGCAGTACTTC
.,TRBJ2-7,TRBD1,TRBV2,CASSEVGQGTYEQYF,TGTGCCAGCAGTGAAGTGGGACAGGGAACCTACGAGCAGTACTTC
.,TRBJ2-7,TRBD1,TRBV27,CASSAYRGQLGYEQYF,TGTGCCAGCAGTGCCTACAGGGGGCAGTTAGGATACGAGCAGTACTTC
.,TRBJ1-5,TRBD1,TRBV18,CASSPGQGGSQPQHF,TGTGCCAGCTCCCCCGGACAGGGGGGCAGTCAGCCCCAGCATTTT
.,TRBJ1-4,TRBD1,TRBV6-5,CASSPGTGDEKLFF,TGTGCCAGCAGCCCCGGGACAGGGGATGAAAAACTGTTTTTT
few,TRBJ2-5,TRBD1,TRBV2,CASRAQGAGETQYF,TGTGCCAGCAGGGCCCAGGGGGCGGGAGAGACCCAGTACTTC
few,TRBJ2-2,TRBD1,TRBV5-4,CAWDRGNTGELFF,TGTGCCTGGGACAGGGGGAACACCGGGGAGCTGTTTTTT
few,TRBJ2-7,.,TRBV7-9,CSSSAEFYEQYF,TGTTCCAGCAGCGCAGAATTCTACGAGCAGTACTTC
few,TRBJ2-7,.,TRBV29-1,CSVERGIGNEQYF,TGCAGCGTTGAAAGGGGCATCGGTAACGAGCAGTACTTC
once,TRBJ2-1,.,TRBV7-8,CASSLGGDLTYNEQFF,TGTGCCAGCAGCTTAGGGGGCGATCTAACCTACAATGAGCAGTTCTTC
.,TRBJ2-2,.,TRBV14,CASSQIQDTGELFF,TGTGCCAGCAGCCAAATACAGGACACCGGGGAGCTGTTTTTT
.,TRBJ1-6,.,TRBV27,CASRNGGTADSPLHF,TGTGCCAGCAGAAACGGAGGGACTGCCGATTCACCCCTCCACTTT
few,TRBJ2-7,TRBD2,TRBV7-9,CASSAFGGYEQYF,TGTGCCAGCAGCGCATTCGGGGGGTACGAGCAGTACTTC
.,TRBJ1-2,TRBD1,TRBV30,CAWSPELGGPSGYTF,TGTGCCTGGAGTCCCGAACTAGGGGGCCCGTCTGGCTACACCTTC
once,TRBJ2-7,TRBD1,TRBV18,CASSRISPSGTEIFEQYF,TGTGCCAGCTCACGGATTAGCCCCTCCGGGACAGAAATTTTCGAGCAGTACTTC
.,TRBJ2-2,TRBD1,TRBV6-1,CASRERQGSPGELFF,TGTGCCAGCAGGGAGAGACAGGGCTCGCCCGGGGAGCTGTTTTTT
.,TRBJ1-2,.,TRBV11-3,CASSRLGGGDGYTF,TGTGCCAGCAGTCGCTTGGGGGGAGGCGATGGCTACACCTTC
few,TRBJ2-3,TRBD2,TRBV5-4,CATRGSGSADTQYF,TGTGCCACACGAGGAAGCGGGAGTGCAGATACGCAGTATTTT
.,TRBJ2-5,TRBD1,TRBV7-9,CASSGQGSGFETQYF,TGTGCCAGCAGCGGACAGGGAAGTGGGTTCGAGACCCAGTACTTC
.,TRBJ2-1,.,TRBV11-2,CASSFTGWTGYNEQFF,TGTGCCAGCAGCTTCACCGGCTGGACGGGGTACAATGAGCAGTTCTTC
.,TRBJ1-1,TRBD1,TRBV29-1,CSVDPGQGGLNTEAFF,TGCAGCGTTGACCCGGGACAGGGGGGGTTGAACACTGAAGCTTTCTTT
.,TRBJ1-2,.,TRBV6-4,CASSDGGYGYTF,TGTGCCAGCAGTGATGGCGGGTATGGCTACACCTTC
.,TRBJ1-2,TRBD1,TRBV6-5,CASRTGFIYGYTF,TGTGCCAGCCGGACAGGCTTCATCTATGGCTACACCTTC
.,TRBJ2-3,TRBD2,TRBV5-4,CASSFTGRGSTDTQYF,TGTGCCAGCAGCTTCACCGGGCGGGGGAGCACAGATACGCAGTATTTT
.,TRBJ2-2,.,TRBV4-3,CASSSEGVAGELFF,TGCGCCAGCAGCTCCGAGGGGGTCGCCGGGGAGCTGTTTTTT
.,TRBJ2-7,TRBD1,TRBV28,CASRPGQGYEQYF,TGTGCCAGCAGGCCGGGACAGGGCTACGAGCAGTACTTC
.,TRBJ2-7,.,TRBV21-1,CASSKGGTSSYYEQYF,TGTGCCAGCAGCAAAGGGGGTACTAGCAGTTACTACGAGCAGTACTTC